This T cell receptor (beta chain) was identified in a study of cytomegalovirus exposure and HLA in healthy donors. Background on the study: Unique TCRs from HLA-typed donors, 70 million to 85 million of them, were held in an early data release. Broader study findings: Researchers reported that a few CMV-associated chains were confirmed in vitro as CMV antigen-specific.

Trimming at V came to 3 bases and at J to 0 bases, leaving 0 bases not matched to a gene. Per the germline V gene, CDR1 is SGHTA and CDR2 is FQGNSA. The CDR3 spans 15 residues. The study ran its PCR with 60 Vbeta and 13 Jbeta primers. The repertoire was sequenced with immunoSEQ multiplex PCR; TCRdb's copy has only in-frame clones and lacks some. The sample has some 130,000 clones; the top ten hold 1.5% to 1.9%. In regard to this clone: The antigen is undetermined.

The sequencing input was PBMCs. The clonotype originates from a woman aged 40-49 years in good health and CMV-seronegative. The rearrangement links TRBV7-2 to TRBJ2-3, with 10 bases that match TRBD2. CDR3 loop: CASSFSGGSTDTQYF. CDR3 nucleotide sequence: TGTGCCAGCAGCTTTAGCGGGGGGAGCACAGATACGCAGTATTTT.